Described below is a single T cell receptor beta chain sequence and its context. The sample belongs to a study of shared clonotypes between healthy human individuals. Background on the study: Used for every donor were three CD4 naive, three CD4 memory, two CD8 naive and one CD8 memory plate.

The V and J ends lost 10 bases and 8 bases respectively, with 15 bases between them. The length of the CDR3 is 12 residues. CDR1 and CDR2 (germline): MNHNY, SVGAGI (reference sequence). Assay used: immunoSEQ multiplex PCR; TCRdb lists only in-frame clones, some missing. The sample carries roughly 1,100,000 clones, under 80% recorded once. This receptor was identified in a young man in good health. The material sequenced was memory CD4+ T cells sorted from blood. The subset denotes: CD45RA-negative fraction. The chain uses TRBV6-6 and TRBJ2-1; tentatively, D is TRBD2 (6 bases). CDR3 DNA sequence: TGTGCCACCGGAACTAGCTCCCATGAGCAGTTCTTC. As protein: CATGTSSHEQFF.